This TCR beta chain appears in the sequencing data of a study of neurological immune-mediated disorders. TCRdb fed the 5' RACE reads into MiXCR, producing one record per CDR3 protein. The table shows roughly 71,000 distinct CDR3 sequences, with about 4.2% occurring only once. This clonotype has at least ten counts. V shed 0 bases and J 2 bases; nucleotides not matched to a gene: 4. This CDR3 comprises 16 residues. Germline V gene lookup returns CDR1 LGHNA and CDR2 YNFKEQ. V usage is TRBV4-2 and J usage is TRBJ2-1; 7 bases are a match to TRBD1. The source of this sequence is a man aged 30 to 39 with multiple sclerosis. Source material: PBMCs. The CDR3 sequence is CASSQEGTGAYNEQFF. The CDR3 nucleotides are TGTGCCAGCAGCCAAGAAGGTACAGGGGCCTACAATGAGCAGTTCTTC.